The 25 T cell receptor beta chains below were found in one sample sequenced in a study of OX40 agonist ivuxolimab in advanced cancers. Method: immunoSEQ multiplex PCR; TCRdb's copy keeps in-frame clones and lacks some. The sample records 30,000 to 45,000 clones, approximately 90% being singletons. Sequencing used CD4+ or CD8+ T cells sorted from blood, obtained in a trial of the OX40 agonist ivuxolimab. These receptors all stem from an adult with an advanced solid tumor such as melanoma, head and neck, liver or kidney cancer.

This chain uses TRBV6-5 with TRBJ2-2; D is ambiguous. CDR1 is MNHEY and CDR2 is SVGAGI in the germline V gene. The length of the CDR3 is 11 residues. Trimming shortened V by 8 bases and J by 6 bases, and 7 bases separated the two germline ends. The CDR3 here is CASGAPGELFF. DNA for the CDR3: TGTGCCAGCGGAGCTCCCGGGGAGCTGTTTTTT.

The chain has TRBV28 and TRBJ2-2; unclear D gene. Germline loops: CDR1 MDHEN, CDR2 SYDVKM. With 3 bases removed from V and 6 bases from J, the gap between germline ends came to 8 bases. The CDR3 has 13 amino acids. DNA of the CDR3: TGTGCCAGCAGTTTTATGGGCCCCGGGGAGCTGTTTTTT. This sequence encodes CASSFMGPGELFF.

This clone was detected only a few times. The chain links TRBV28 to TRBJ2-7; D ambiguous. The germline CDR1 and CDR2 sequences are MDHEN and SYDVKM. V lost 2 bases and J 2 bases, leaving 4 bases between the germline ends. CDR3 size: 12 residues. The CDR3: CASSLRPYEQYF. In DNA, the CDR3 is TGTGCCAGCAGTTTACGACCCTACGAGCAGTACTTC.

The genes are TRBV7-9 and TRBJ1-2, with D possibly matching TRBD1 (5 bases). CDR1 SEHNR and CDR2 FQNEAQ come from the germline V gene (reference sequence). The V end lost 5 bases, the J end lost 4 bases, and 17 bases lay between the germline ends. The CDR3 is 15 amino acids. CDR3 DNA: TGTGCCAGCAGCGACCGGACATCTCGGCTCTATGGCTACACCTTC. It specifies CASSDRTSRLYGYTF.

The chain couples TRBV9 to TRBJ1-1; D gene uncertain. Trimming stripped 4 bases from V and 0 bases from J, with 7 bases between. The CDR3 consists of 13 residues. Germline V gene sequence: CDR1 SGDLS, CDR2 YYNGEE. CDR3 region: CASSPRMNTEAFF. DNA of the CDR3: TGTGCCAGCAGCCCCCGTATGAACACTGAAGCTTTCTTT.

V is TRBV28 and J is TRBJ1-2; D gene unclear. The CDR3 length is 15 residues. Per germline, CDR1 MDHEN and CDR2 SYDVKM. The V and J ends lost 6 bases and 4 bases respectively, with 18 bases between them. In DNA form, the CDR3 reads TGTGCCAGCAGACTCCGTATCGACACTTCCTATGGCTACACCTTC. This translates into CASRLRIDTSYGYTF.

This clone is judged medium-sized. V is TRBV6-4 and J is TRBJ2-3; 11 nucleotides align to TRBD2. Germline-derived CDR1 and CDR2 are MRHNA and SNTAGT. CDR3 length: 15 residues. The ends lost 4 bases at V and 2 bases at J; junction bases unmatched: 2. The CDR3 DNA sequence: TGTGCCAGCAGTGCACTAGCGGGAGCCACAGATACGCAGTATTTT. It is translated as CASSALAGATDTQYF.

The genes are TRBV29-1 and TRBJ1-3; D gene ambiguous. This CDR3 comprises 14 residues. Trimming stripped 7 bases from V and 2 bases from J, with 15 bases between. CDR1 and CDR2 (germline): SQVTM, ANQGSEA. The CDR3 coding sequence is TGCAGCGCCTTAGGCCCTCCGGCTGGAAACACCATATATTTT. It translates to CSALGPPAGNTIYF.

The CDR3 loop is CASSIWDRDNEQFF. CDR3 nucleotides: TGTGCCAGTAGTATCTGGGACAGGGACAATGAGCAGTTCTTC. This chain connects TRBV19 to TRBJ2-1, with 9 bases matching TRBD1. Germline CDR1 is LNHDA and CDR2 is SQIVND (reference sequence). The CDR3 is 14 amino acids. After removal of 3 bases from V and 5 bases from J, the junction contained 2 bases not matched to a gene.

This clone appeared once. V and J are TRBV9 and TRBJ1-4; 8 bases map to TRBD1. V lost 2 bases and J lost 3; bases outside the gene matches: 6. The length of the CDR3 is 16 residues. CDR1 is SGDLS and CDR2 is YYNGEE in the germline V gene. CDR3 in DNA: TGTGCCAGCAGCGTCGGAAACAGGGGGTCTAATGAAAAACTGTTTTTT. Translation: CASSVGNRGSNEKLFF.

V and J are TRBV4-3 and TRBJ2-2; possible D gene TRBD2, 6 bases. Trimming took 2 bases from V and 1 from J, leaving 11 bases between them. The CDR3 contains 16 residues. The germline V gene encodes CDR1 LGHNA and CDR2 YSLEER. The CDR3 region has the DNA TGCGCCAGCAGCCAATACGGGAGTGGGAACACCGGGGAGCTGTTTTTT. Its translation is CASSQYGSGNTGELFF.

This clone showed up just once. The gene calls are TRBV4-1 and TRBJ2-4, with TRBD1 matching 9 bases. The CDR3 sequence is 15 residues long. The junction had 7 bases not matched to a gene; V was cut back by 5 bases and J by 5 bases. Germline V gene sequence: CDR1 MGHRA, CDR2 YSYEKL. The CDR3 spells CASSSYRGPENIQYF. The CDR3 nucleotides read TGCGCCAGCAGCTCGTACAGGGGGCCAGAAAACATTCAGTACTTC.

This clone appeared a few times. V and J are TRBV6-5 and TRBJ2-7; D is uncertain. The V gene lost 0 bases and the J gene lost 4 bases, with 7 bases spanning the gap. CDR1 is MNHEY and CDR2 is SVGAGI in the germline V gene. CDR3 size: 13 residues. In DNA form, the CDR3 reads TGTGCCAGCAGTTACTCCTCTTATTACGAGCAGTACTTC. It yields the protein CASSYSSYYEQYF.

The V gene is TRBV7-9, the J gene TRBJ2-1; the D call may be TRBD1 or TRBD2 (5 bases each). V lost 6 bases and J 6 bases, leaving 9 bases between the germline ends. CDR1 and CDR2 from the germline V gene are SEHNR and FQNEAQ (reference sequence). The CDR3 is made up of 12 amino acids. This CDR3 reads CASRQGANEQFF. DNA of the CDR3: TGTGCCAGCAGGCAGGGAGCCAATGAGCAGTTCTTC.

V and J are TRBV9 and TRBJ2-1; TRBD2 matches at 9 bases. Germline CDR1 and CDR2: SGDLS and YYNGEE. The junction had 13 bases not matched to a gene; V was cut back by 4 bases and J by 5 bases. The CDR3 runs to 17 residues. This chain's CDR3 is CASSLETGTSYNNEQFF. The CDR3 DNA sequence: TGTGCCAGCAGCCTCGAAACCGGGACTAGCTACAACAATGAGCAGTTCTTC. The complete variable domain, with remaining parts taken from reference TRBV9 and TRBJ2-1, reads DSGVTQTPKHLITATGQRVTLRCSPRSGDLSVYWYQQSLDQGLQFLIQYYNGEERAKGNILERFSAQQFPDLHSELNLSSLELGDSALYFCASSLETGTSYNNEQFFGPGTRLTVL.

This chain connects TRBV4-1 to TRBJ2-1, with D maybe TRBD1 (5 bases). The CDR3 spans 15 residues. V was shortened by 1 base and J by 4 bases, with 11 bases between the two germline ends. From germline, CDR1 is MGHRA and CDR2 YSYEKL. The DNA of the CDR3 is TGCGCCAGCAGCCAAGGGCAGGGTGAGTACAATGAGCAGTTCTTC. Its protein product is CASSQGQGEYNEQFF.

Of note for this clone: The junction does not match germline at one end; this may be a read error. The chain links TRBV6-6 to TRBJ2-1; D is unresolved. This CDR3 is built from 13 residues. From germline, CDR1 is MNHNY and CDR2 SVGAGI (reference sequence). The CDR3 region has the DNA TGTGCCACCAGTTACTCGTCGGGCAATGAGCAGTTCTTC. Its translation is CATSYSSGNEQFF.

CDR3 coding DNA: TGTGCCTGCGACCGGGACTTCGGGAGGACGGGCGGTGAGCAGTTCTTC. It is translated as CACDRDFGRTGGEQFF. This rearrangement joins TRBV30 to TRBJ2-1; 7 bases map to TRBD2. J gave up 9 bases and V 6 bases, and 20 bases lay outside the gene matches. Germline CDR1 reads GTSNPN; CDR2 reads SVGIG (reference sequence). This CDR3 has 16 amino acids.

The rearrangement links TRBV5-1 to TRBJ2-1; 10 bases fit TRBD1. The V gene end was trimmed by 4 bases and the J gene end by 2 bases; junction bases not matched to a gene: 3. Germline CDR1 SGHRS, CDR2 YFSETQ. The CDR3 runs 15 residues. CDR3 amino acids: CASSPTGGPYNEQFF. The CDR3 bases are TGCGCCAGCAGCCCGACAGGGGGCCCCTACAATGAGCAGTTCTTC.

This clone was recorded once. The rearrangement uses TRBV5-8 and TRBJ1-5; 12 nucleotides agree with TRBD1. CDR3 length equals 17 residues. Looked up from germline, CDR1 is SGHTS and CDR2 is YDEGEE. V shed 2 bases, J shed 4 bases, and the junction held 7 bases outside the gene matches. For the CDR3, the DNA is TGTGCCAGCAGCTTTGCCGGGACAGGGGGCCTAAATCAGCCCCAGCATTTT. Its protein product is CASSFAGTGGLNQPQHF.

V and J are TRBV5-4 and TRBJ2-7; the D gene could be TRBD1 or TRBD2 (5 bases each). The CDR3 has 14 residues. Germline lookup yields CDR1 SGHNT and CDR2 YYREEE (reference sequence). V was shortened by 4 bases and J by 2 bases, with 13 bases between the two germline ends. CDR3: CASSGPGPTYEQYF. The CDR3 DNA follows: TGTGCCAGCAGCGGGCCGGGACCGACCTACGAGCAGTACTTC. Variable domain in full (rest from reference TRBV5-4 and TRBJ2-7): ETGVTQSPTHLIKTRGQQVTLRCSSQSGHNTVSWYQQALGQGPQFIFQYYREEENGRGNFPPRFSGLQFPNYSSELNVNALELDDSALYLCASSGPGPTYEQYFGPGTRLTVT.

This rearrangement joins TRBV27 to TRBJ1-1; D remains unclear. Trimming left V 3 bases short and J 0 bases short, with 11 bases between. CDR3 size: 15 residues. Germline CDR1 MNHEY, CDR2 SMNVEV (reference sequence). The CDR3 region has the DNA TGTGCCAGCAGTTTGTCGACTGGCATGAACACTGAAGCTTTCTTT. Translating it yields CASSLSTGMNTEAFF.

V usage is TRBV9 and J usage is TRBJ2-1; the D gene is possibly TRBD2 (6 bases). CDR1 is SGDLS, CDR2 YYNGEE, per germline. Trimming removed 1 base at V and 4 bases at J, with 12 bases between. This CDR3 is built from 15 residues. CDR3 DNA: TGTGCCAGCAGCGTAACGGGAGAGCAATACAATGAGCAGTTCTTC. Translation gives CASSVTGEQYNEQFF. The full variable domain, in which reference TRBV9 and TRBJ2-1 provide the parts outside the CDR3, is DSGVTQTPKHLITATGQRVTLRCSPRSGDLSVYWYQQSLDQGLQFLIQYYNGEERAKGNILERFSAQQFPDLHSELNLSSLELGDSALYFCASSVTGEQYNEQFFGPGTRLTVL.

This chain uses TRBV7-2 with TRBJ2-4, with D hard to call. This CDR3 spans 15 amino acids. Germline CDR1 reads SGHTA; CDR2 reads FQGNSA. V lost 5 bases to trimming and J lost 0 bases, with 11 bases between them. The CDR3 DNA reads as TGTGCCAGCAGCGCGCGCGTTCTAGCCAAAAACATTCAGTACTTC. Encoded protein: CASSARVLAKNIQYF.

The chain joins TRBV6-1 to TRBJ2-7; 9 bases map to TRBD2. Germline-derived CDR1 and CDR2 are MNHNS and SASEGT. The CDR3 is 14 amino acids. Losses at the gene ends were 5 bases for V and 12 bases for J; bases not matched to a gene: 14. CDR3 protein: CASSSPSGGRARYF. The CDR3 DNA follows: TGTGCCAGCAGTTCACCTAGTGGCGGGAGGGCCAGGTACTTC.